Below, one T cell receptor (beta chain) is given with its context. The data originate from a study of T cell changes during pregnancy in multiple sclerosis. Assay used: immunoSEQ multiplex PCR; TCRdb lists only in-frame clones, some missing. Among about 100,000 clones, more than 90% were seen once, and the ten largest hold 2.5% to 4%. This CDR3 region has 13 residues. Trimming pared 5 bases from V and 4 bases from J, leaving 10 bases between. The V gene's germline CDR1 is MGHRA and CDR2 YSYEKL. The origin of this receptor is a female donor with multiple sclerosis, enrolled in a pregnancy study. The V and J genes are TRBV4-1 and TRBJ2-3; D remains unclear. The source was peripheral blood, collected in the second trimester of pregnancy. The CDR3 DNA reads as TGCGCCAGCAGCGCACTATCCCCAGATACGCAGTATTTT. Its protein product is CASSALSPDTQYF.